The 18 T cell receptor beta chains below come from one sample, sequenced in a study of T cell changes during pregnancy in multiple sclerosis. Sequencing was performed with immunoSEQ multiplex PCR; in TCRdb, only in-frame clones are kept and a portion is missing. The repertoire has about 72,000 clones, about 94% of them found once; the top ten carry 1.5% to 2%. Sequences were derived from peripheral blood, sampled in the first trimester of pregnancy. The receptor set was obtained from a female donor in good health, enrolled as a control in a pregnancy study.

This chain links TRBV5-1 with TRBJ2-3; 11 nucleotides match TRBD1. Germline V lookup: CDR1 SGHRS, CDR2 YFSETQ. Trimming removed 5 bases from V and 0 bases from J; junction bases left unmatched: 2. The CDR3 runs 15 residues. Here the CDR3 reads CASRDRGHSTDTQYF. The CDR3 DNA sequence: TGCGCCAGCAGGGACAGGGGGCATAGCACAGATACGCAGTATTTT.

This chain connects TRBV7-8 to TRBJ1-1, with a tentative D call TRBD1 (5 bases). CDR3 length equals 13 residues. Germline V gene data show CDR1 as SGHVS and CDR2 as FQNEAQ. The V end was cut by 1 base, the J end by 5 bases, with 8 bases between. CDR3 sequence: CASSLDRTTEAFF. The CDR3 coding sequence is TGTGCCAGCAGCTTAGATAGGACAACTGAAGCTTTCTTT.

The chain uses TRBV5-1 and TRBJ2-2; TRBD1 is a possible D gene (6 bases). Between the trimmed V and J ends, which lost 4 bases and 4 bases, there was a span of 14 bases. CDR1 is SGHRS and CDR2 is YFSETQ in the germline V gene. This CDR3 is built from 15 residues. CDR3 DNA sequence: TGCGCCAGCAGCACTAGACAGGTGTCCACCGGGGAGCTGTTTTTT. As protein: CASSTRQVSTGELFF.

The chain has TRBV27 and TRBJ2-1; TRBD1 matches at 10 bases. CDR3 length: 14 residues. The J segment lost 4 bases and the V segment lost 7 bases, leaving 4 bases of the junction unmatched. The germline V gene encodes CDR1 MNHEY and CDR2 SMNVEV (reference sequence). CDR3 amino acids: CASTSGQGYNEQFF. The CDR3 bases are TGTGCCAGCACCTCGGGACAGGGGTACAATGAGCAGTTCTTC.

This chain joins TRBV10-1 and TRBJ1-5; weak D call: TRBD1 (6 bases). V dropped 2 bases and J dropped 0 bases, with 8 bases sitting between them. Germline values: CDR1 WNHNN, CDR2 SYGVQD (reference sequence). CDR3 length: 15 amino acids. The CDR3 DNA sequence: TGCGCCAGCAGTGAGGCCAGGGGTAGCAATCAGCCCCAGCATTTT. Protein sequence: CASSEARGSNQPQHF.

This chain joins TRBV6-5 and TRBJ1-4, with D maybe TRBD1 (5 bases). Germline V gene sequence: CDR1 MNHEY, CDR2 SVGAGI. Trimming took 7 bases from V and 8 from J, leaving 14 bases between them. The length of the CDR3 is 13 residues. The CDR3 reads CASTGGSKEKLFF. The CDR3 DNA is TGTGCCAGCACGGGGGGATCCAAAGAAAAACTGTTTTTT.

CDR3: CASSRTTYQETQYF. The CDR3 nucleotides read TGTGCCAGCAGCCGCACAACGTACCAAGAGACCCAGTACTTC. The chain links TRBV13 to TRBJ2-5; no firm D call. Germline V gene data show CDR1 as PRHDT and CDR2 as FYEKMQ (reference sequence). Trimming removed 5 bases at V and 0 bases at J, with 10 bases between. The CDR3 contains 14 residues.

V and J are TRBV6-1 and TRBJ2-1, with 12 bases identical to TRBD2. This CDR3 is built from 15 residues. Trimming removed 5 bases from V and 8 bases from J; junction bases left unmatched: 7. From germline, CDR1 is MNHNS and CDR2 SASEGT. In DNA form, the CDR3 reads TGTGCCAGCAGTACCCTAGCGGGAGGGCCTGATGAGCAGTTCTTC. It translates to CASSTLAGGPDEQFF.

This clone appeared a single time. The V gene is TRBV11-3, the J gene TRBJ2-7, with D possibly being TRBD1 (7 bases). Trimming took 1 base from V and 7 from J, leaving 11 bases between them. The CDR3 length is 13 residues. Germline-derived CDR1 and CDR2 are SGHNT and YENEEA. CDR3: CASSLGQGGEQYF. Written as DNA, the CDR3 is TGTGCCAGCAGCTTAGGACAGGGAGGAGAGCAGTACTTC. Drawing the rest from reference TRBV11-3 and TRBJ2-7, the complete variable domain is EAGVVQSPRYKIIEKKQPVAFWCNPISGHNTLYWYLQNLGQGPELLIRYENEEAVDDSQLPKDRFSAERLKGVDSTLKIQPAELGDSAVYLCASSLGQGGEQYFGPGTRLTVT.

V and J are TRBV25-1 and TRBJ2-5; D possibly corresponds to TRBD1 (5 bases). V shed 0 bases and J shed 3 bases, with 11 bases lying between them. The CDR3 extends over 15 amino acids. Germline CDR1 and CDR2: MGHDK and SYGVNS. The CDR3 DNA is TGTGCCAGCAGTGAATATATTTCGACAGAAGAGACCCAGTACTTC. Translating it yields CASSEYISTEETQYF.

The chain employs TRBV5-1 and TRBJ1-4; 7 bases fit TRBD1. This CDR3 spans 17 amino acids. The J segment lost 5 bases and the V segment lost 3 bases, leaving 13 bases of the junction unmatched. CDR1 and CDR2 from the germline V gene are SGHRS and YFSETQ. CDR3 nucleotides: TGCGCCAGCAGCTCCCGCGAGACGACAGGGCCCAATGAAAAACTGTTTTTT. This sequence encodes CASSSRETTGPNEKLFF.

This chain joins TRBV30 and TRBJ1-5; 8 nucleotides line up with TRBD1. Germline V CDR1 and CDR2: GTSNPN, SVGIG (reference sequence). Trimming at V came to 1 base and at J to 4 bases, leaving 6 bases not matched to a gene. CDR3 size: 15 residues. DNA for the CDR3: TGTGCCTGGAGTGCAAGAGGACAGGGAAATCAGCCCCAGCATTTT. Translating it yields CAWSARGQGNQPQHF.

The V call is TRBV4-1, the J call TRBJ2-1, with D possibly matching TRBD1 (6 bases). Trimming cost V 3 bases and J 1 base, with 10 bases left between them. CDR3 size: 15 residues. Germline CDR1 and CDR2: MGHRA and YSYEKL. The CDR3 DNA is TGCGCCAGCAGCCACCCTGACAGGTCCTACAATGAGCAGTTCTTC. Its protein product is CASSHPDRSYNEQFF.

The chain employs TRBV28 and TRBJ2-3, with 9 bases that match TRBD1. Trimming cost V 2 bases and J 4 bases; bases outside gene matches: 4. The germline V gene encodes CDR1 MDHEN and CDR2 SYDVKM. The CDR3 length is 15 residues. In nucleotides, the CDR3 is TGTGCCAGCAGTTTACTACAGGGGGCCCCAGATACGCAGTATTTT. It specifies CASSLLQGAPDTQYF.

This sequence joins TRBV28 and TRBJ1-1; no reliable D call. Germline V lookup: CDR1 MDHEN, CDR2 SYDVKM. The CDR3 has 13 amino acids. V was pared by 4 bases and J by 1 base, with 7 bases between. The CDR3 bases are TGTGCCAGCAGTTACAACAGGAACACTGAAGCTTTCTTT. It is translated as CASSYNRNTEAFF.

The J gene is TRBJ2-5, the V gene TRBV6-5, with D possibly being TRBD2 (7 bases). From germline, CDR1 is MNHEY and CDR2 SVGAGI. V dropped 5 bases and J dropped 5 bases, with 18 bases sitting between them. This CDR3 spans 15 amino acids. DNA of the CDR3: TGTGCCAGCAGTCCGGGGGGCCCCTCGAGGGAGACCCAGTACTTC. Its protein product is CASSPGGPSRETQYF.

The chain recombines TRBV6-1 with TRBJ2-4; perhaps TRBD2 as D (5 bases). Trimming took 0 bases from V and 6 from J, leaving 15 bases between them. The CDR3 totals 16 residues. CDR1 MNHNS and CDR2 SASEGT come from the germline V gene. The CDR3 DNA reads as TGTGCCAGCAGTGAAGCGTTGGGCCTAGGGAGAAACATTCAGTACTTC. Translating it yields CASSEALGLGRNIQYF.

This clone was recorded once. The J gene is TRBJ2-7, the V gene TRBV11-2; D possibly corresponds to TRBD2 (5 bases). Per germline, CDR1 SGHAT and CDR2 FQNNGV. The CDR3 spans 15 residues. V shed 5 bases and J shed 0 bases, with 14 bases lying between them. The CDR3 DNA reads TGTGCCAGCAGCCTGAACCGGGAAAGCTCCTACGAGCAGTACTTC. Protein: CASSLNRESSYEQYF. Supplemented by reference TRBV11-2 and TRBJ2-7, the full variable domain reads EAGVAQSPRYKIIEKRQSVAFWCNPISGHATLYWYQQILGQGPKLLIQFQNNGVVDDSQLPKDRFSAERLKGVDSTLKIQPAKLEDSAVYLCASSLNRESSYEQYFGPGTRLTVT.